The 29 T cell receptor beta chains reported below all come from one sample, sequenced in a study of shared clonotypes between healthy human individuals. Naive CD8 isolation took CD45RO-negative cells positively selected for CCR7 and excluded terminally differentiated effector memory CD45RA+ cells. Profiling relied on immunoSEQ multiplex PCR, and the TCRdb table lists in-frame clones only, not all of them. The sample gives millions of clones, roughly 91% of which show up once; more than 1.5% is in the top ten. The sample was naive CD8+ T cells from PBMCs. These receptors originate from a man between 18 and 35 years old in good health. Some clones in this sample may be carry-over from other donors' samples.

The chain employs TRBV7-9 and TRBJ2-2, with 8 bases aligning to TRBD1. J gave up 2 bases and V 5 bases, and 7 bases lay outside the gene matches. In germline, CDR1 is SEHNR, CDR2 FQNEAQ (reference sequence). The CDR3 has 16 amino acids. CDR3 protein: CASSRGQDHNTGELFF. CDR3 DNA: TGTGCCAGCAGCCGGGGACAGGACCATAACACCGGGGAGCTGTTTTTT.

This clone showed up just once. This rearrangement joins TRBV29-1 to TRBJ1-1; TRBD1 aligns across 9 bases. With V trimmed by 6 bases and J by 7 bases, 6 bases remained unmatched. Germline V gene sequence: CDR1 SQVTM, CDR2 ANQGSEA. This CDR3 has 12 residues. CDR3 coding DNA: TGCAGCGTAGAACAGGGGGCCTTTGAAGCTTTCTTT. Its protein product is CSVEQGAFEAFF.

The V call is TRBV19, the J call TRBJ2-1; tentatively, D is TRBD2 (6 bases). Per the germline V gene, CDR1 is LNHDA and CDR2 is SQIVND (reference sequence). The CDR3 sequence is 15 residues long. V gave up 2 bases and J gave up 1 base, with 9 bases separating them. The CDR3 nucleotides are TGTGCCAGTAGTATACTCGGGACTTCCTACAATGAGCAGTTCTTC. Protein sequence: CASSILGTSYNEQFF.

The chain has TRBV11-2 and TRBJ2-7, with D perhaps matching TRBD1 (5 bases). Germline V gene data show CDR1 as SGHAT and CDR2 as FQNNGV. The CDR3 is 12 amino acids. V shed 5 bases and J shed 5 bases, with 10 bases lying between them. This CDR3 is CASSAGPNEQYF. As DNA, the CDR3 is TGTGCCAGCAGCGCAGGGCCCAACGAGCAGTACTTC.

CDR3 region: CASSIGLASLGELFF. The CDR3 DNA sequence: TGTGCCAGTAGTATTGGGCTAGCGTCCCTCGGGGAGCTGTTTTTT. The rearrangement uses TRBV19 and TRBJ2-2; TRBD2 might be the D (6 bases). This CDR3 comprises 15 residues. Between the trimmed V and J ends, which lost 3 bases and 7 bases, there was a span of 15 bases. In germline, CDR1 is LNHDA, CDR2 SQIVND (reference sequence).

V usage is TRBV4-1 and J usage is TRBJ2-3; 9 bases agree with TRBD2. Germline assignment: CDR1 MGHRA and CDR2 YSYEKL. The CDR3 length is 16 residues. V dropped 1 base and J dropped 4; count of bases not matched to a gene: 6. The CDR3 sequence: CASSQVLAGASDTQYF. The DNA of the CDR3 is TGCGCCAGCAGCCAAGTATTAGCGGGAGCCTCAGATACGCAGTATTTT.

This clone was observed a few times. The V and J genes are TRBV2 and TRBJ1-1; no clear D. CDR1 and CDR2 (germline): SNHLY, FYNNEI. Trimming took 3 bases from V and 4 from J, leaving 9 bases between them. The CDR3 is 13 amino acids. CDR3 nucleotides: TGTGCCAGCAGTGAGGGAAGGTTCACTGAAGCTTTCTTT. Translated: CASSEGRFTEAFF.

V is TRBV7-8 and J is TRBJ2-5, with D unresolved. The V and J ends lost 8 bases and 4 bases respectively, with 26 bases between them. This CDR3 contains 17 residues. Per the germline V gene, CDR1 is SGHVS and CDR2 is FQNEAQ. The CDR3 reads CASLPLPGVSSRETQYF. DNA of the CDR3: TGTGCCAGCCTGCCCCTTCCAGGAGTGTCTTCCCGAGAGACCCAGTACTTC.

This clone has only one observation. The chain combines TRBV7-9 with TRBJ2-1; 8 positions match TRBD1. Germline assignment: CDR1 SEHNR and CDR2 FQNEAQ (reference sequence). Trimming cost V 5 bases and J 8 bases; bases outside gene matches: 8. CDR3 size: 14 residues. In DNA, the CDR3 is TGTGCCAGCAGCGCACGGACAGGGAACGATGAGCAGTTCTTC. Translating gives CASSARTGNDEQFF.

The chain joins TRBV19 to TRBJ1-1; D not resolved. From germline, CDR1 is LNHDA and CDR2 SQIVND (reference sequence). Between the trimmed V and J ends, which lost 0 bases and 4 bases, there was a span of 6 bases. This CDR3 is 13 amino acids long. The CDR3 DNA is TGTGCCAGTAGTATAGAGGGCGCCACTGAAGCTTTCTTT. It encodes CASSIEGATEAFF.

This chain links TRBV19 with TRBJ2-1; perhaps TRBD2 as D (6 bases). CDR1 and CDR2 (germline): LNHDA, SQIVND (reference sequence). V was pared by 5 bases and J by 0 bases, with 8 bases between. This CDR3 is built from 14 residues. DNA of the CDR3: TGTGCCAGTAGTTGGAGGGGCTCCTACAATGAGCAGTTCTTC. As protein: CASSWRGSYNEQFF.

The CDR3 is CASSYSVGETQYF. In DNA, the CDR3 is TGTGCCAGCAGTTACTCGGTGGGGGAGACCCAGTACTTC. The chain combines TRBV6-5 with TRBJ2-5; D unresolved. V was shortened by 0 bases and J by 5 bases, with 7 bases between the two germline ends. Germline-derived CDR1 and CDR2 are MNHEY and SVGAGI. The CDR3 contains 13 residues.

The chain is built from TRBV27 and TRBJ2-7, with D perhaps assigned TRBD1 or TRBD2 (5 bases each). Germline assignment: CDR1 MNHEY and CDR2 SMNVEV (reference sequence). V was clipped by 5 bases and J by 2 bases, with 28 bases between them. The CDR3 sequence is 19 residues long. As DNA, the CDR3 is TGTGCCAGCAGTCTAATCCACTCCTACACCCCGGGACGGACCTACGAGCAGTACTTC. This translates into CASSLIHSYTPGRTYEQYF.

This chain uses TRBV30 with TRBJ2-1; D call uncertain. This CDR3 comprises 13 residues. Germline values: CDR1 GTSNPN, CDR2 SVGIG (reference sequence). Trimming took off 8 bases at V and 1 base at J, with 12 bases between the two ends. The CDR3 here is CAGVRLSYNEQFF. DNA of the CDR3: TGTGCCGGGGTGAGACTTTCCTACAATGAGCAGTTCTTC.

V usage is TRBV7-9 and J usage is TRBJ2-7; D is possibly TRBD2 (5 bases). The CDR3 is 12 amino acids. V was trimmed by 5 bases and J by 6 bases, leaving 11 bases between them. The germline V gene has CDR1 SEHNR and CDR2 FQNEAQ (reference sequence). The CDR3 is CASSPGVSEQYF. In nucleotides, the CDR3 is TGTGCCAGCAGCCCCGGGGTCAGCGAGCAGTACTTC.

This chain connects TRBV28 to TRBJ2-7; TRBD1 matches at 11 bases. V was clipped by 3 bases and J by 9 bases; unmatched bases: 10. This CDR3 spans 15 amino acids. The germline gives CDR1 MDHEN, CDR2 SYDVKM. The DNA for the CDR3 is TGTGCCAGCAGTTTCCCGGGACAGGGGGTAGCTGTGCAGTACTTC. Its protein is CASSFPGQGVAVQYF.

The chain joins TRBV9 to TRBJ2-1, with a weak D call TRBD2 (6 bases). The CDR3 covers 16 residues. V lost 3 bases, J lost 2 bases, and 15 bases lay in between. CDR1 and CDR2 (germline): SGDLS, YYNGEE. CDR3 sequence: CASSDYRDSTYNEQFF. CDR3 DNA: TGTGCCAGCAGCGACTACCGGGACTCCACCTACAATGAGCAGTTCTTC.

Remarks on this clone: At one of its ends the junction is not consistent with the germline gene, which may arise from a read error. The CDR3 coding sequence is TGTGCCAGCAGCTTGGTGGCAACGGACAGCCCGCAAGCCTTC. It encodes CASSLVATDSPQAF. The gene calls are TRBV5-4 and TRBJ1-2; TRBD1 might be the D (6 bases). The CDR3 length is 14 residues. Germline CDR1 reads SGHNT; CDR2 reads YYREEE (reference sequence).

The CDR3 DNA reads TGTGCCAGCAGCTTATGGGCTAGCGGGTCAAACAATGAGCAGTTCTTC. Its translation: CASSLWASGSNNEQFF. The chain couples TRBV11-2 to TRBJ2-1; TRBD2 aligns across 8 bases. The V gene end was trimmed by 2 bases and the J gene end by 5 bases; junction bases not matched to a gene: 8. The CDR3 has 16 amino acids. The germline gives CDR1 SGHAT, CDR2 FQNNGV.

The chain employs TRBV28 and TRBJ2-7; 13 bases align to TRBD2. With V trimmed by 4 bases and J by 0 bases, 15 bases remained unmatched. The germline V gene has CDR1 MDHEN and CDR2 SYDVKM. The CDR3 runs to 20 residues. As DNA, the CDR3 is TGTGCCAGCAGTTATCCCCTTCAGGCTCGGACTAGCGGGAGCTCCTACGAGCAGTACTTC. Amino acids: CASSYPLQARTSGSSYEQYF.

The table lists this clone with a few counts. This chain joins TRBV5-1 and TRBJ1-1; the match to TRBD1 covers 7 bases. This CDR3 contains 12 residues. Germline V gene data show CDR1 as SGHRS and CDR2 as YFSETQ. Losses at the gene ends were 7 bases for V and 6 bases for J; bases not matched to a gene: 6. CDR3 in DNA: TGCGCCAGCGCGACAGGGAATGCTGAAGCTTTCTTT. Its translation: CASATGNAEAFF.

The DNA of the CDR3 is TGTGCCAGCAGTCGGGCCCCTAGCGGGGTTGGGGCATGGGAGCAGTTCTTC. Translated: CASSRAPSGVGAWEQFF. V gene TRBV27 combines with J gene TRBJ2-1; 9 bases are shared with TRBD2. Per the germline V gene, CDR1 is MNHEY and CDR2 is SMNVEV (reference sequence). The V segment lost 5 bases and the J segment 10 bases; nucleotides outside the gene matches: 18. The length of the CDR3 is 17 residues.

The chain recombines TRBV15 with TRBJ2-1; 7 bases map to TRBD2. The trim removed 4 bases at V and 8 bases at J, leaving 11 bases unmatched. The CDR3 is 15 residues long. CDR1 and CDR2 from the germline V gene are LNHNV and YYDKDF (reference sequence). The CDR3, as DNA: TGTGCCACCAGCATCCGGGGGGACTATACCGATGAGCAGTTCTTC. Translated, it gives CATSIRGDYTDEQFF. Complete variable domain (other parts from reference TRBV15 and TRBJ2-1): DAMVIQNPRYQVTQFGKPVTLSCSQTLNHNVMYWYQQKSSQAPKLLFHYYDKDFNNEADTPDNFQSRRPNTSFCFLDIRSPGLGDTAMYLCATSIRGDYTDEQFFGPGTRLTVL.

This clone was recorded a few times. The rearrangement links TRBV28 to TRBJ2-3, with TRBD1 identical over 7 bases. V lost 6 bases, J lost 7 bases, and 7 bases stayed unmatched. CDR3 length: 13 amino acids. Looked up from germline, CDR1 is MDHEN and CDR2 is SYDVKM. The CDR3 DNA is TGTGCCAGCAGACCCAGGGGGTCGAATACGCAGTATTTT. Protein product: CASRPRGSNTQYF.

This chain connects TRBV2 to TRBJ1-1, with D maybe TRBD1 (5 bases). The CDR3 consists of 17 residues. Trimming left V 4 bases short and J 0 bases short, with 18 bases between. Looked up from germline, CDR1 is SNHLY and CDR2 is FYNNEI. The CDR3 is CASSVVGRGGMNTEAFF. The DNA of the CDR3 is TGTGCCAGCAGTGTAGTGGGTAGGGGCGGAATGAACACTGAAGCTTTCTTT.

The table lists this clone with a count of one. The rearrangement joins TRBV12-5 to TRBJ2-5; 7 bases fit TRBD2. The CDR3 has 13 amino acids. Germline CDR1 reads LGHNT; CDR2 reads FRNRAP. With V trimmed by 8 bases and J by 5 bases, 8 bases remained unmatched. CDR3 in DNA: TGTGCTAGTTCCTGGGGGGGGTACGAGACCCAGTACTTC. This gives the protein CASSWGGYETQYF. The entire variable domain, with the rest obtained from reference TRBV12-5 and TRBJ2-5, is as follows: DARVTQTPRHKVTEMGQEVTMRCQPILGHNTVFWYRQTMMQGLELLAYFRNRAPLDDSGMPKDRFSAEMPDATLATLKIQPSEPRDSAVYFCASSWGGYETQYFGPGTRLLVL.

The CDR3 DNA sequence: TGTGCCAGCCGCGGCACCTCCTACAATGAGCAGTTCTTC. This sequence encodes CASRGTSYNEQFF. This rearrangement joins TRBV6-4 to TRBJ2-1; no definite D call. This CDR3 has 13 residues. The V and J ends lost 8 bases and 0 bases respectively, with 8 bases between them. The germline gives CDR1 MRHNA, CDR2 SNTAGT.

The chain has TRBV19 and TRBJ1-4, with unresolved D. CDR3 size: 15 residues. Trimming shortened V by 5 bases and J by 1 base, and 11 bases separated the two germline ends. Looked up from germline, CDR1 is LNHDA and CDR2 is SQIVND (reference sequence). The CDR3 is CASSDRVQTNEKLFF. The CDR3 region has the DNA TGTGCCAGTAGTGACCGGGTCCAAACTAATGAAAAACTGTTTTTT. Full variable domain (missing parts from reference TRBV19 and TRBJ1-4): DGGITQSPKYLFRKEGQNVTLSCEQNLNHDAMYWYRQDPGQGLRLIYYSQIVNDFQKGDIAEGYSVSREKKESFPLTVTSAQKNPTAFYLCASSDRVQTNEKLFFGSGTQLSVL.

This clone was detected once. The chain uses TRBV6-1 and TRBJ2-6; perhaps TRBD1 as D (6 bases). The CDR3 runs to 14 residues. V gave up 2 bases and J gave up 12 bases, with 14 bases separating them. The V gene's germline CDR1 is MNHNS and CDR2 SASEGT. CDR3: CASSESHRDPVLTF. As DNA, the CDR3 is TGTGCCAGCAGTGAATCCCACAGGGATCCCGTCCTGACTTTC.